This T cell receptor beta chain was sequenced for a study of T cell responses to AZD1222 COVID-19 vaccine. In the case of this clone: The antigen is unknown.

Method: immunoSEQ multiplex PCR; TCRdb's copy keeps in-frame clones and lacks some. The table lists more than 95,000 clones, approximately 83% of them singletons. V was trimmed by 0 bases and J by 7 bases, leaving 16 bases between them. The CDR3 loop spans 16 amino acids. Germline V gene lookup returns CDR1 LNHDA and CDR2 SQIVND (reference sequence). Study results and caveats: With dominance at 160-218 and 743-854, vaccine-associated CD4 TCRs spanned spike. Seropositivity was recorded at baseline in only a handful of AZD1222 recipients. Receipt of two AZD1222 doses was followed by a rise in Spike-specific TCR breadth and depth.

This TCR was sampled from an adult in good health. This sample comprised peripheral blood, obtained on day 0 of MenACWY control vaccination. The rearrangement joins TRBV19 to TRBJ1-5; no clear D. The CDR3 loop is CASSIELRRADQPQHF. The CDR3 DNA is TGTGCCAGTAGTATAGAACTGAGGAGGGCGGACCAGCCCCAGCATTTT.